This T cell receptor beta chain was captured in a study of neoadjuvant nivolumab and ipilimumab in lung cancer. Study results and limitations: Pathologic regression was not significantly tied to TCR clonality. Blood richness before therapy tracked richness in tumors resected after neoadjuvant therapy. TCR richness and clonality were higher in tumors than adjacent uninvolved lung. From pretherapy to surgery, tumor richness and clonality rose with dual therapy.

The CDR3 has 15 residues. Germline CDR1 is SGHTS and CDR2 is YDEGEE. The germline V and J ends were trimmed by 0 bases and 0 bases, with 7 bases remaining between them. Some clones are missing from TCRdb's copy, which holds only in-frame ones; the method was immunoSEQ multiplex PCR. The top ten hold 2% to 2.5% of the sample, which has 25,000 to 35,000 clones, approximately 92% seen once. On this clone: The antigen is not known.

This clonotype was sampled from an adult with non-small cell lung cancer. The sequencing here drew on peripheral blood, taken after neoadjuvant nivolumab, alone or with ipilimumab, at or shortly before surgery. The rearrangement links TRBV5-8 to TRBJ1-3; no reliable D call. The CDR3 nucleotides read TGTGCCAGCAGCTTGGGACGGCTCTCTGGAAACACCATATATTTT. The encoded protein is CASSLGRLSGNTIYF.